Each of the 9 T cell receptor beta chains below was sequenced from the same sample in a study of T cell responses to AZD1222 COVID-19 vaccine (dated by TCRdb to about 2021). Library prep was done by the immunoSEQ multiplex PCR assay. Entries here come from immuneACCESS through TCRdb and include only in-frame sequences with V and J called. Some clones fail to appear in such tables; in the studies checked, an unresolved V gene covers under half of the shortfall, and the cause of the remainder is unknown. This sample lists about 150,000 clones; approximately 90% were detected once. About 1.4% of the sample is taken by the ten largest. Explained via the paper, the time point label denotes: about 28 days (+/-7) after the second vaccine dose. The starting material was peripheral blood, obtained 28 days after the second AZD1222 dose. The receptors come from an adult who received the AZD1222 COVID-19 vaccine.

This clone occurred once. The CDR3 sequence is CASRMRFSSYNEQFF. CDR3 bases: TGTGCCAGCAGGATGAGGTTTAGCTCCTACAATGAGCAGTTCTTC. The gene calls are TRBV28 and TRBJ2-1; D gene unclear. V was trimmed by 6 bases and J by 0 bases, leaving 12 bases between them. Germline V lookup: CDR1 MDHEN, CDR2 SYDVKM. The CDR3 spans 15 residues.

The rearrangement joins TRBV2 to TRBJ1-5; 9 nucleotides line up with TRBD1. The trim removed 5 bases at V and 0 bases at J, leaving 2 bases unmatched. The length of the CDR3 is 15 residues. Germline CDR1 reads SNHLY; CDR2 reads FYNNEI. This CDR3 is CASSRTGDSNQPQHF. The CDR3 bases are TGTGCCAGCAGTCGGACAGGGGATAGCAATCAGCCCCAGCATTTT. Filled out from reference TRBV2 and TRBJ1-5, the complete variable domain reads EPEVTQTPSHQVTQMGQEVILRCVPISNHLYFYWYRQILGQKVEFLVSFYNNEISEKSEIFDDQFSVERPDGSNFTLKIRSTKLEDSAMYFCASSRTGDSNQPQHFGDGTRLSIL.

This clone has just a few counts. This rearrangement joins TRBV18 to TRBJ1-2, with 8 bases fitting TRBD1. V was clipped by 3 bases and J by 2 bases; unmatched bases: 8. Germline V CDR1 and CDR2: KGHSH, LQKENI. CDR3 length: 16 amino acids. The CDR3 is CASSPRPGQANYGYTF. Written as DNA, the CDR3 is TGTGCCAGCTCACCCCGACCGGGACAGGCGAACTATGGCTACACCTTC.

This rearrangement joins TRBV28 to TRBJ2-5; D unclear. This CDR3 has 11 amino acids. Deletions cut 4 bases from V and 0 bases from J, with 0 bases between. Germline V gives CDR1 MDHEN, CDR2 SYDVKM. The CDR3 DNA follows: TGTGCCAGCAGTTACCAAGAGACCCAGTACTTC. Its protein product is CASSYQETQYF.

The V gene is TRBV11-2, the J gene TRBJ2-7; D is possibly TRBD2 (5 bases). This CDR3 spans 18 amino acids. The germline gives CDR1 SGHAT, CDR2 FQNNGV. The V gene lost 5 bases and the J gene lost 3 bases, with 26 bases spanning the gap. In nucleotides, the CDR3 is TGTGCCAGCAGCCCTATATCCCGGGGAACGGGTATCATCTACGAGCAGTACTTC. As protein: CASSPISRGTGIIYEQYF.

The gene calls are TRBV2 and TRBJ2-1; possible D gene TRBD2, 5 bases. Looked up from germline, CDR1 is SNHLY and CDR2 is FYNNEI. CDR3 length: 16 residues. V gave up 6 bases and J gave up 5 bases, with 20 bases separating them. The CDR3 sequence is CASRATIASNHNEQFF. CDR3 sequence (DNA): TGTGCCAGCAGGGCCACTATAGCGTCAAACCACAATGAGCAGTTCTTC.

CDR3 sequence reads: CATSRDVKRGLGDTQYF. In nucleotides, the CDR3 is TGTGCCACCAGCAGAGATGTTAAGAGGGGTCTAGGGGATACGCAGTATTTT. V is TRBV15 and J is TRBJ2-3; D could derive from TRBD1 or TRBD2 (5 bases each). V lost 0 bases and J lost 6, with 19 bases in between. This CDR3 spans 17 amino acids. CDR1 and CDR2 from the germline V gene are LNHNV and YYDKDF (reference sequence).

V and J are TRBV7-9 and TRBJ2-7; a possible D gene is TRBD2 (5 bases). Germline CDR1 is SEHNR and CDR2 is FQNEAQ (reference sequence). The CDR3 is made up of 14 amino acids. Deletions cut 5 bases from V and 4 bases from J, with 15 bases between. The CDR3 here is CASSGRLGGYEQYF. CDR3 nucleotide sequence: TGTGCCAGCAGCGGAAGGCTAGGAGGTTACGAGCAGTACTTC. Together with reference TRBV7-9 and TRBJ2-7, the CDR3 gives the full variable domain: DTGVSQNPRHKITKRGQNVTFRCDPISEHNRLYWYRQTLGQGPEFLTYFQNEAQLEKSRLLSDRFSAERPKGSFSTLEIQRTEQGDSAMYLCASSGRLGGYEQYFGPGTRLTVT.

The chain joins TRBV14 to TRBJ2-2, with a weak D call TRBD2 (6 bases). The CDR3 has 15 residues. The V end was cut by 3 bases, the J end by 7 bases, with 15 bases between. The V gene's germline CDR1 is SGHDN and CDR2 FVKESK. Here the CDR3 reads CASSHLDYLRGELFF. CDR3 in DNA: TGTGCCAGCAGCCACCTGGACTACTTACGCGGGGAGCTGTTTTTT.